The rows below give T cell receptor beta chains drawn from one sample of a study of blood T cell repertoires in COVID-19. TCRdb's table, derived via immunoSEQ multiplex PCR, lists solely in-frame clones and lacks some. The table lists about 80,000 clones, approximately 76% of them singletons. Sequencing was done on a sample of peripheral blood. These receptors were taken from a man between 65 and 80 years old with active or convalescent COVID-19. The CDR3 runs from the conserved cysteine through the conserved F or W. D genes are given only for firm matches. Rows give clone size only sometimes, using once, few, many, or a class for an expanded clone.

V gene,clone size,D gene,J gene,CDR3 DNA,CDR3 protein
TRBV19,-,TRBD1,TRBJ2-3,TGTGCCAGTAGTCCGGACAGGGGGTTCACAGATACGCAGTATTTT,CASSPDRGFTDTQYF
TRBV4-1,-,TRBD1,TRBJ1-4,TGCGCCAGCAGGTCCCCGGGGACAGGGGATGAAAAACTGTTTTTT,CASRSPGTGDEKLFF
TRBV24-1,-,-,TRBJ2-6,TGTGCCACCAGTGATTCGCACGCGGCCGTCTCTGGGGCCAACGTCCTGACTTTC,CATSDSHAAVSGANVLTF
TRBV28,-,TRBD1,TRBJ1-2,TGTGCCAGCAACAAGGGGGACAGCTATGGCTACACCTTC,CASNKGDSYGYTF
TRBV28,-,-,TRBJ1-2,TGTGCCAGCAGTTTGCCGGGACATAACTATGGCTACACCTTC,CASSLPGHNYGYTF
TRBV10-2,-,TRBD1,TRBJ2-7,TGCGCCAGCGGGACAGGTAATCCCCACGAGCAGTACTTC,CASGTGNPHEQYF
TRBV28,-,-,TRBJ1-4,TGTGCCAGCAGTTTGGGCAGGCGACGAAATGAAAAACTGTTTTTT,CASSLGRRRNEKLFF
TRBV10-3,few,TRBD1,TRBJ2-7,TGTGCCACGGAAGGGGGCTCCGACGAGCAGTACTTC,CATEGGSDEQYF
TRBV11-1,-,TRBD1,TRBJ1-1,TGTGCCAGCAGCACCGGACAGGGCCGAGGAGGGGCTTTCTTT,CASSTGQGRGGAFF
TRBV30,once,-,TRBJ1-5,TGTGCCTGGAGACGAGACGGAGATAGCAATCAGCCCCAGCATTTT,CAWRRDGDSNQPQHF
TRBV29-1,once,-,TRBJ1-1,TGCAGCGTCCAATTTTTAGGACAGCACACTGAAGCTTTCTTT,CSVQFLGQHTEAFF
TRBV19,-,TRBD1,TRBJ1-5,TGTGCCAGTAGTCCTTTCGGTGACAGGGGGGTTCGTTCCCAGCATTTT,CASSPFGDRGVRSQHF
TRBV18,-,TRBD2,TRBJ2-3,TGTGCCAGCTCACCAATCATGCCCAGCGGGGGGATGACAGATACGCAGTATTTT,CASSPIMPSGGMTDTQYF
TRBV5-1,-,-,TRBJ2-1,TGCGCCAGCAGCCCCGAAGGCCTAGTCAATGAGCAGTTCTTC,CASSPEGLVNEQFF
TRBV11-2,-,-,TRBJ2-3,TGTGCCAGCAGCCCCTACACAGATACGCAGTATTTT,CASSPYTDTQYF
TRBV7-6,-,TRBD2,TRBJ2-1,TGTGCCAGCAGCTCATCCACCGGGACTAGCGGGGGGTCGCAGTTCTTC,CASSSSTGTSGGSQFF
TRBV7-2,-,TRBD1,TRBJ1-2,TGTGCCAGCAGCCCTAGAGGATCTACAGGGGTTCGAGATGGCTACACCTTC,CASSPRGSTGVRDGYTF
TRBV5-1,-,-,TRBJ2-7,TGCGCCAGCAGCTTGAGCCCGACAGGACTTACCTACGAGCAGTACTTC,CASSLSPTGLTYEQYF
TRBV12-5,-,-,TRBJ1-4,TGTGCTAGTGGTACGCCCCCAGGGGAAAAACTGTTTTTT,CASGTPPGEKLFF
TRBV27,-,TRBD1,TRBJ1-2,TGTGCCAGCAGTTCTGGACAGGGGGCGCCTGGCTACACCTTC,CASSSGQGAPGYTF
TRBV3-1/TRBV3-2,-,TRBD1,TRBJ1-4,TGTGCCAGCAGCCAGACAGGGGAAAAACTGTTTTTT,CASSQTGEKLFF
TRBV6-5,-,TRBD1,TRBJ1-1,TGTGCCAGCAGTTTCGGACAGGGACTTGAAGCTTTCTTT,CASSFGQGLEAFF
TRBV7-6,few,TRBD1,TRBJ2-7,TGTGCCAGCAGCTTAGCGCCTTATCGTGACAGGGTCCACGAGCAGTACTTC,CASSLAPYRDRVHEQYF
TRBV18,-,-,TRBJ1-2,TGTGCCAGCTCACCTGTCTCGGGAGCCCAAAATTCGTATGGCTACACCTTC,CASSPVSGAQNSYGYTF
TRBV28,-,-,TRBJ1-5,TGTGCCAGCAGTGACCGGGACGCCGGGGGGCCCCAGCATTTT,CASSDRDAGGPQHF
TRBV19,once,-,TRBJ1-6,TGTGCCAGTAGTACCTCTGGTCCACTAGCATCACCCCTCCACTTT,CASSTSGPLASPLHF
TRBV2,few,-,TRBJ2-5,TGTGCCAGCAGCGAAAACGATCAGGGGCAAGAGACCCAGTACTTC,CASSENDQGQETQYF
TRBV7-9,-,-,TRBJ2-1,TGTGCCAGCGGGATCTCCGGGGGTGAGCAGTTCTTC,CASGISGGEQFF
TRBV5-1,-,TRBD2,TRBJ2-1,TGCGCCAGCAGCTCTCTAGCGGGGGGGTTGAATGAGCAGTTCTTC,CASSSLAGGLNEQFF
TRBV5-6,few,-,TRBJ1-6,TGTGCCAGCAGCTTCCGGACAAGTCTAGCACCCCTCCACTTT,CASSFRTSLAPLHF
TRBV5-1,-,-,TRBJ2-7,TGCGCCAGCAGCTTGGGGCAGGGTGATCCCTATTACGAGCAGTACTTC,CASSLGQGDPYYEQYF
TRBV3-1/TRBV3-2,-,-,TRBJ1-5,TGTGCCAGCAGCCAAGCGCTTAGTCCCAATCAGCCCCAGCATTTT,CASSQALSPNQPQHF